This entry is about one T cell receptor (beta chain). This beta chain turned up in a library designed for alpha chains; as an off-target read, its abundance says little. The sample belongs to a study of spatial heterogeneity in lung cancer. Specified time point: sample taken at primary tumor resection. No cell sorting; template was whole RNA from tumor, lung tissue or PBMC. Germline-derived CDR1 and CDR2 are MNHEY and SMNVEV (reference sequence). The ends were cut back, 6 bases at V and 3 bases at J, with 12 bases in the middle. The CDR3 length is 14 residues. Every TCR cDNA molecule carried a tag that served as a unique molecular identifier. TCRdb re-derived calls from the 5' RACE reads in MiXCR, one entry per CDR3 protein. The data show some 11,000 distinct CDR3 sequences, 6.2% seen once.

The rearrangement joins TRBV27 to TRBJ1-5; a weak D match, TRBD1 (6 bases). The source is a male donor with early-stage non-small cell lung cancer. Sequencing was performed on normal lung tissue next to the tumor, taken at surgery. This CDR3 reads CASSSGQFNQPQHF. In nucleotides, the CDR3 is TGTGCCAGCAGCTCAGGACAGTTCAATCAGCCCCAGCATTTT.